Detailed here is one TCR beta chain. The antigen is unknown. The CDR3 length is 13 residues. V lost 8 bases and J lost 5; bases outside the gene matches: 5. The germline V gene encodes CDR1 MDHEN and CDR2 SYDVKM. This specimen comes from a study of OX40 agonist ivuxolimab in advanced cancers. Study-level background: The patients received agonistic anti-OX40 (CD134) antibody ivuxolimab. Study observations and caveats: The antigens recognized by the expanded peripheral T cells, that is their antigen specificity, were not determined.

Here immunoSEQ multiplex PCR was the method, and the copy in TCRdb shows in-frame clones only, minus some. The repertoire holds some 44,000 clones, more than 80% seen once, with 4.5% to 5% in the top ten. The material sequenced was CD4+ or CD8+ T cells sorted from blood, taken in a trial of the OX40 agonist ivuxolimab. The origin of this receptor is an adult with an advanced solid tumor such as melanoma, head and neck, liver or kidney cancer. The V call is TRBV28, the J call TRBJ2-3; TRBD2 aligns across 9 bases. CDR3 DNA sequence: TGTGCCAGCCTAGCGGGGAGACGAGATACGCAGTATTTT. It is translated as CASLAGRRDTQYF.